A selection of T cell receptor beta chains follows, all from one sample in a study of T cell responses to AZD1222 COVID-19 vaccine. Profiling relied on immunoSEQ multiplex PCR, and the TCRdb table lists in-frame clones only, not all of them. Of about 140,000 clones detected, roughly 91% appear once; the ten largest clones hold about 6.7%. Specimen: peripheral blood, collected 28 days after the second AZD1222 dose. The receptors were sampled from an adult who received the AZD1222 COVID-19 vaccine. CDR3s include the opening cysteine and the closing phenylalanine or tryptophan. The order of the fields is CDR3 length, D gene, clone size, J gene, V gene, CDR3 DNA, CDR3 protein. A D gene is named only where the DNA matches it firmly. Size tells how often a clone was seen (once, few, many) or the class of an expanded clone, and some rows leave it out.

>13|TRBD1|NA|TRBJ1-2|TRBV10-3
TGTGCCACGGGGACAGGGGGTACGGAAGGCTACACCTTC
CATGTGGTEGYTF
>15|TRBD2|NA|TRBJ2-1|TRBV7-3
TGTGCCAGCAGCTTAGGGGTAGCGGGGGTAAATGAGCAGTTCTTC
CASSLGVAGVNEQFF
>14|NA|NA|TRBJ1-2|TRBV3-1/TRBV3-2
TGTGCCAGCAGCCAAGAAGTAAAGGGTACTGGCTACACCTTC
CASSQEVKGTGYTF
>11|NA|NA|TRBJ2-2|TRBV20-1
TGCAGTGCTGGATACACCGGGGAGCTGTTTTTT
CSAGYTGELFF
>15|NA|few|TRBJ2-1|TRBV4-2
TGTGCCAGCAGCCAGGGCCTTACAGGGCTGGATGAGCAGTTCTTC
CASSQGLTGLDEQFF
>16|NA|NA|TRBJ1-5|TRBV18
TGTGCCAGCTCACCGAGGGGTGAGAGGAGCAATCAGCCCCAGCATTTT
CASSPRGERSNQPQHF
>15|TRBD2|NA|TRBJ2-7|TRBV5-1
TGCGCCAGCAGCTTGGATCTAGCGGGGGGGCCGTACCAGTACTTC
CASSLDLAGGPYQYF
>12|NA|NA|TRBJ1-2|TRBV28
TGTGCCAGCAGTTTGTTTCACTCGGGCTACACCTTC
CASSLFHSGYTF
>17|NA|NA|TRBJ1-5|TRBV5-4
TGTGCCAGCAGCTTGGGAGGGCCGGGTAGGGGTAATCAGCCCCAGCATTTT
CASSLGGPGRGNQPQHF
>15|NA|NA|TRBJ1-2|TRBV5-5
TGTGCCAGCAGCATGACCCCTGGCGCAATCTATGGCTACACCTTC
CASSMTPGAIYGYTF
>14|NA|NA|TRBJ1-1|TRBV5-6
TGTGCCAGCAGCTTGTTAGGGCGGGACACTGAAGCTTTCTTT
CASSLLGRDTEAFF
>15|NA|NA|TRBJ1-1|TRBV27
TGTGCCAGCAGTCCAGACAGGATAAGGAACACTGAAGCTTTCTTT
CASSPDRIRNTEAFF
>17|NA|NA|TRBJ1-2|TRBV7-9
TGTGCCAGCAGCCTCACTTATGCTTACCAGACTAACTATGGCTACACCTTC
CASSLTYAYQTNYGYTF
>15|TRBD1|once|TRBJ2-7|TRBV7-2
TGTGCCAGCAGCTTGGGGGACAGGGAATTTGACGAGCAGTACTTC
CASSLGDREFDEQYF
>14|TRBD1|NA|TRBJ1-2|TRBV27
TGTGCCAGCAGTTTCGGGACAGGGCATAGTGGCTACACCTTC
CASSFGTGHSGYTF
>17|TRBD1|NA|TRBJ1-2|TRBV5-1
TGCGCCAGCAGCTTGGATTTGACAGGGATCGGCGTAAGGGGCTACACCTTC
CASSLDLTGIGVRGYTF
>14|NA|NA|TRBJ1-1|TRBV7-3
TGTGCCAGCAGCCGGGGGCCGGGAGGCACTGAAGCTTTCTTT
CASSRGPGGTEAFF
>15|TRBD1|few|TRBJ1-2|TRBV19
TGTGCCAGTAGTACTCCGGGACAGGTTAACTATGGCTACACCTTC
CASSTPGQVNYGYTF
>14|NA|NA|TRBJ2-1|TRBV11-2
TGTGCCAGCAGCTTGTTTTCCTCGGACAATGAGCAGTTCTTC
CASSLFSSDNEQFF
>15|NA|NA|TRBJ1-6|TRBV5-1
TGCGCCAGCAGTAAGGACATGGAGTTTAATTCACCCCTCCACTTT
CASSKDMEFNSPLHF
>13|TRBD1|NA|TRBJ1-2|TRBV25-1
TGTGCCAGCAGTCGGGACAGTAACTATGGCTACACCTTC
CASSRDSNYGYTF
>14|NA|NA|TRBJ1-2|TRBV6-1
TGTGCCAGCAGTGAAGCCATCAGTTCCCATGGCTACACCTTC
CASSEAISSHGYTF